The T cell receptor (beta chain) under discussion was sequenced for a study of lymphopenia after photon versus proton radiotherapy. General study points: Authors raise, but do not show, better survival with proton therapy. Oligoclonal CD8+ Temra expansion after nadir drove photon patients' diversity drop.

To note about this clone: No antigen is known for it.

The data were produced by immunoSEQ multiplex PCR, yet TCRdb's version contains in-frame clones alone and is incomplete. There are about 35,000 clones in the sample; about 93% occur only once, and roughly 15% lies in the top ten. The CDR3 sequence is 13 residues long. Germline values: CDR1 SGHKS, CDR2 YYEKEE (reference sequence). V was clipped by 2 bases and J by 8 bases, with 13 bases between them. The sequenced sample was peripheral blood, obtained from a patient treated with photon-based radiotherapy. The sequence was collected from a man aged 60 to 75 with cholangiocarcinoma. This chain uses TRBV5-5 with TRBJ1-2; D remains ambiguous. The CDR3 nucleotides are TGTGCCAGCAGCTTCAGGTTTGCCAACGGCTACACCTTC. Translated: CASSFRFANGYTF.